A selection of T cell receptor beta chains follows, all from one sample in a study of T cell responses to AZD1222 COVID-19 vaccine. Only in-frame clones appear in the TCRdb table, and some are missing; sequencing was by immunoSEQ multiplex PCR. The sample gives 110,000 to 150,000 clones, more than 75% of which show up once; 1.5% to 2.5% is in the top ten. The sequencing used peripheral blood, collected 28 days after the second AZD1222 dose. Receptors originate from an adult who received the AZD1222 COVID-19 vaccine. CDR3s include the opening cysteine and the closing phenylalanine or tryptophan. A D gene is named only where the DNA matches it firmly. Clone size is shown for a subset of rows, as once, few, many or a class of expanded clone.

CDR3aa: CASSRGQGYSPLHF
CDR3nt: TGTGCCAGCAGCCGTGGACAGGGTTATTCACCCCTCCACTTT
v_gene: TRBV14
abundance: few
d_gene: TRBD1
j_gene: TRBJ1-6

CDR3aa: CASRAGWSPDTQYF
CDR3nt: TGCGCCAGCAGAGCGGGATGGTCGCCAGATACGCAGTATTTT
v_gene: TRBV5-1
abundance: -
d_gene: TRBD2
j_gene: TRBJ2-3

CDR3aa: CATRPSGGNGYTF
CDR3nt: TGTGCCACCAGGCCGTCGGGGGGGAATGGCTACACCTTC
v_gene: TRBV15
abundance: once
d_gene: -
j_gene: TRBJ1-2

CDR3aa: CASSLEGSNTEAFF
CDR3nt: TGTGCCAGCAGCTTGGAAGGATCGAACACTGAAGCTTTCTTT
v_gene: TRBV7-9
abundance: -
d_gene: -
j_gene: TRBJ1-1

CDR3aa: CASSLGQGNNSPLHF
CDR3nt: TGTGCCAGCAGCTTGGGACAGGGGAATAATTCACCCCTCCACTTT
v_gene: TRBV7-3
abundance: -
d_gene: TRBD1
j_gene: TRBJ1-6

CDR3aa: CASSLTGVTEAFF
CDR3nt: TGCGCCAGCAGCTTGACAGGGGTCACTGAAGCTTTCTTT
v_gene: TRBV5-1
abundance: -
d_gene: TRBD1
j_gene: TRBJ1-1

CDR3aa: CASSDLGLAGVGNEQFF
CDR3nt: TGTGCCAGCAGTGACCTCGGACTAGCGGGAGTAGGGAATGAGCAGTTCTTC
v_gene: TRBV2
abundance: few
d_gene: TRBD2
j_gene: TRBJ2-1

CDR3aa: CASSWWGWEQYF
CDR3nt: TGTGCCAGCAGTTGGTGGGGATGGGAGCAGTACTTC
v_gene: TRBV6-5
abundance: -
d_gene: -
j_gene: TRBJ2-7

CDR3aa: CASSYRVASGNTIYF
CDR3nt: TGTGCCAGTAGTTACAGGGTGGCCTCTGGAAACACCATATATTTT
v_gene: TRBV19
abundance: -
d_gene: -
j_gene: TRBJ1-3

CDR3aa: CASSYWRTAGNTIYF
CDR3nt: TGTGCCAGCAGTTACTGGCGGACAGCTGGAAACACCATATATTTT
v_gene: TRBV6-2/TRBV6-3
abundance: once
d_gene: -
j_gene: TRBJ1-3

CDR3aa: CASSSDRLSSGANVLTF
CDR3nt: TGTGCCAGCAGCTCGGACAGGCTAAGCTCTGGGGCCAACGTCCTGACTTTC
v_gene: TRBV7-8
abundance: -
d_gene: TRBD1
j_gene: TRBJ2-6

CDR3aa: CASSWDRPSSTDTQYF
CDR3nt: TGTGCCAGCAGCTGGGACAGGCCCTCTAGCACAGATACGCAGTATTTT
v_gene: TRBV7-8
abundance: -
d_gene: TRBD1
j_gene: TRBJ2-3

CDR3aa: CASRSGGSYEQYF
CDR3nt: TGTGCCAGCAGATCGGGGGGATCCTACGAGCAGTACTTC
v_gene: TRBV28
abundance: -
d_gene: TRBD2
j_gene: TRBJ2-7

CDR3aa: CASSYTTGRHGYTF
CDR3nt: TGTGCCAGCAGTTACACAACGGGACGGCATGGCTACACCTTC
v_gene: TRBV6-5
abundance: -
d_gene: -
j_gene: TRBJ1-2

CDR3aa: CASSLGTGGPYGYTF
CDR3nt: TGCGCCAGCAGCCTAGGGACAGGGGGCCCCTATGGCTACACCTTC
v_gene: TRBV5-1
abundance: -
d_gene: TRBD1
j_gene: TRBJ1-2

CDR3aa: CASSVVPGLAGGQGADTQYF
CDR3nt: TGTGCCAGCAGCGTAGTACCGGGACTAGCGGGGGGGCAAGGAGCAGATACGCAGTATTTT
v_gene: TRBV9
abundance: -
d_gene: TRBD2
j_gene: TRBJ2-3

CDR3aa: CASSAVGGPGNTIYF
CDR3nt: TGTGCCAGCAGTGCCGTGGGGGGACCTGGAAACACCATATATTTT
v_gene: TRBV6-6
abundance: few
d_gene: -
j_gene: TRBJ1-3

CDR3aa: CASTLLDGGADGYTF
CDR3nt: TGTGCCAGCACCCTATTAGATGGGGGCGCGGATGGCTACACCTTC
v_gene: TRBV6-6
abundance: once
d_gene: -
j_gene: TRBJ1-2

CDR3aa: CSVGDRYTGELFF
CDR3nt: TGCAGCGTTGGGGACAGATACACCGGGGAGCTGTTTTTT
v_gene: TRBV29-1
abundance: -
d_gene: TRBD1
j_gene: TRBJ2-2

CDR3aa: CASSTRLGGYTF
CDR3nt: TGTGCCAGCAGCACCAGGTTGGGGGGCTACACCTTC
v_gene: TRBV7-9
abundance: once
d_gene: -
j_gene: TRBJ1-2

CDR3aa: CASTRAKGSDNSPLHF
CDR3nt: TGCGCCAGCACGAGAGCCAAGGGATCTGATAATTCACCCCTCCACTTT
v_gene: TRBV10-2
abundance: -
d_gene: -
j_gene: TRBJ1-6

CDR3aa: CASSSGLALTGELFF
CDR3nt: TGTGCCAGCAGCAGTGGACTAGCGTTAACCGGGGAGCTGTTTTTT
v_gene: TRBV4-2
abundance: once
d_gene: TRBD2
j_gene: TRBJ2-2

CDR3aa: CASSIGHNNEQFF
CDR3nt: TGTGCCAGCAGCATCGGGCATAACAATGAGCAGTTCTTC
v_gene: TRBV9
abundance: -
d_gene: -
j_gene: TRBJ2-1

CDR3aa: CASREGQGPHYGYTF
CDR3nt: TGTGCCAGTAGAGAGGGACAGGGACCCCACTATGGCTACACCTTC
v_gene: TRBV19
abundance: -
d_gene: TRBD1
j_gene: TRBJ1-2

CDR3aa: CAWSVRGEQFF
CDR3nt: TGTGCCTGGAGTGTAAGGGGTGAGCAGTTCTTC
v_gene: TRBV30
abundance: -
d_gene: -
j_gene: TRBJ2-1

CDR3aa: CASSPSEGYGVAFF
CDR3nt: TGTGCCAGCAGTCCGTCCGAAGGATATGGGGTCGCTTTCTTT
v_gene: TRBV27
abundance: -
d_gene: -
j_gene: TRBJ1-1

CDR3aa: CASRPRTEGEAFF
CDR3nt: TGTGCCAGCAGGCCAAGGACAGAGGGCGAAGCTTTCTTT
v_gene: TRBV6-5
abundance: -
d_gene: -
j_gene: TRBJ1-1

CDR3aa: CASSAHNEQFF
CDR3nt: TGCGCCAGCAGTGCCCACAATGAGCAGTTCTTC
v_gene: TRBV10-2
abundance: once
d_gene: -
j_gene: TRBJ2-1

CDR3aa: CASSRGKNEQFF
CDR3nt: TGTGCCAGCAGTCGAGGCAAGAATGAGCAGTTCTTC
v_gene: TRBV12-3/TRBV12-4
abundance: -
d_gene: -
j_gene: TRBJ2-1

CDR3aa: CASSPGTSGARGEQYF
CDR3nt: TGTGCCAGCAGCCCAGGGACTAGCGGGGCCCGGGGAGAGCAGTACTTC
v_gene: TRBV9
abundance: -
d_gene: TRBD2
j_gene: TRBJ2-7

CDR3aa: CASSLDNYGYTF
CDR3nt: TGTGCCAGCAGCTTGGACAACTATGGCTACACCTTC
v_gene: TRBV5-4
abundance: -
d_gene: -
j_gene: TRBJ1-2

CDR3aa: CASSLATRDTEAFF
CDR3nt: TGCGCCAGCAGCTTGGCTACCAGGGACACTGAAGCTTTCTTT
v_gene: TRBV5-1
abundance: -
d_gene: -
j_gene: TRBJ1-1

CDR3aa: CASSRGNRGETQYF
CDR3nt: TGCGCCAGCAGCCGCGGGAACAGGGGAGAGACCCAGTACTTC
v_gene: TRBV4-1
abundance: -
d_gene: -
j_gene: TRBJ2-5

CDR3aa: CASSLTGTSGSYEQFF
CDR3nt: TGTGCCAGCAGTCTCACCGGGACTAGCGGGAGTTATGAGCAGTTCTTC
v_gene: TRBV7-2
abundance: -
d_gene: TRBD2
j_gene: TRBJ2-1

CDR3aa: CASRGGAYNEQFF
CDR3nt: TGTGCCAGCAGAGGGGGGGCCTACAATGAGCAGTTCTTC
v_gene: TRBV9
abundance: -
d_gene: -
j_gene: TRBJ2-1

CDR3aa: CAWGSNEKLFF
CDR3nt: TGTGCCTGGGGCTCGAATGAAAAACTGTTTTTT
v_gene: TRBV30
abundance: -
d_gene: -
j_gene: TRBJ1-4

CDR3aa: CASSLRLSPTGGYTF
CDR3nt: TGTGCCAGCAGCTTGAGGTTGAGTCCCACGGGAGGCTACACCTTC
v_gene: TRBV5-5
abundance: -
d_gene: -
j_gene: TRBJ1-2

CDR3aa: CASSLGLDRGFYEQYF
CDR3nt: TGTGCCAGCAGCTTAGGTCTGGACAGGGGTTTCTACGAGCAGTACTTC
v_gene: TRBV7-9
abundance: -
d_gene: TRBD1
j_gene: TRBJ2-7

CDR3aa: CASSYGRTGFGQYF
CDR3nt: TGTGCCAGCAGTTACGGTAGGACAGGGTTCGGGCAGTACTTC
v_gene: TRBV6-5
abundance: -
d_gene: TRBD1
j_gene: TRBJ2-7

CDR3aa: CASSPRDRGSGAQETQYF
CDR3nt: TGTGCCAGCAGCCCCCGGGACAGGGGAAGTGGGGCCCAAGAGACCCAGTACTTC
v_gene: TRBV9
abundance: once
d_gene: TRBD1
j_gene: TRBJ2-5

CDR3aa: CASKGQYNSPLHF
CDR3nt: TGTGCCAGTAAAGGGCAGTATAATTCACCCCTCCACTTT
v_gene: TRBV19
abundance: -
d_gene: -
j_gene: TRBJ1-6

CDR3aa: CASRQGEGGYTF
CDR3nt: TGTGCCAGCAGACAGGGGGAGGGTGGCTACACCTTC
v_gene: TRBV7-9
abundance: once
d_gene: TRBD1
j_gene: TRBJ1-2

CDR3aa: CASSRGGPLTDTQYF
CDR3nt: TGTGCCAGCAGCAGGGGAGGGCCCCTCACAGATACGCAGTATTTT
v_gene: TRBV28
abundance: once
d_gene: -
j_gene: TRBJ2-3

CDR3aa: CASFDRTNTEAFF
CDR3nt: TGTGCCAGCTTTGACAGGACTAACACTGAAGCTTTCTTT
v_gene: TRBV2
abundance: -
d_gene: -
j_gene: TRBJ1-1

CDR3aa: CASSFHYRGREAKNIQYF
CDR3nt: TGTGCCAGCAGCTTCCATTACAGGGGGCGCGAAGCCAAAAACATTCAGTACTTC
v_gene: TRBV11-2
abundance: -
d_gene: TRBD1
j_gene: TRBJ2-4

CDR3aa: CASSEWPSGYYEQYF
CDR3nt: TGTGCCAGCAGTGAGTGGCCTAGCGGATACTACGAGCAGTACTTC
v_gene: TRBV6-1
abundance: -
d_gene: TRBD2
j_gene: TRBJ2-7

CDR3aa: CAISTGLVVNEQFF
CDR3nt: TGTGCCATCAGCACAGGCCTCGTAGTCAATGAGCAGTTCTTC
v_gene: TRBV10-3
abundance: -
d_gene: -
j_gene: TRBJ2-1

CDR3aa: CASSAATGVHTEAFF
CDR3nt: TGTGCCAGCAGTGCGGCGACAGGGGTGCACACTGAAGCTTTCTTT
v_gene: TRBV25-1
abundance: once
d_gene: TRBD1
j_gene: TRBJ1-1

CDR3aa: CATSDRTGSFTEAFF
CDR3nt: TGTGCCACCAGTGATCGGACAGGGTCCTTCACTGAAGCTTTCTTT
v_gene: TRBV24-1
abundance: few
d_gene: TRBD1
j_gene: TRBJ1-1

CDR3aa: CASSLQGLAGFADTQYF
CDR3nt: TGTGCCAGCAGCCTCCAGGGACTAGCGGGGTTCGCAGATACGCAGTATTTT
v_gene: TRBV13
abundance: -
d_gene: TRBD2
j_gene: TRBJ2-3

CDR3aa: CASSLAREGGLGYGYTF
CDR3nt: TGTGCCAGCAGCTTGGCCCGCGAAGGCGGATTAGGGTATGGCTACACCTTC
v_gene: TRBV5-6
abundance: -
d_gene: -
j_gene: TRBJ1-2

CDR3aa: CASSRDRAETQYF
CDR3nt: TGTGCCAGCAGTAGGGACAGGGCTGAGACCCAGTACTTC
v_gene: TRBV2
abundance: -
d_gene: TRBD1
j_gene: TRBJ2-5

CDR3aa: CASSYVSGNQPQHF
CDR3nt: TGTGCCAGCAGTTACGTTTCAGGGAATCAGCCCCAGCATTTT
v_gene: TRBV6-2/TRBV6-3
abundance: -
d_gene: -
j_gene: TRBJ1-5

CDR3aa: CASSLAPNQPQHF
CDR3nt: TGTGCCAGCAGTTTAGCGCCAAATCAGCCCCAGCATTTT
v_gene: TRBV12-3/TRBV12-4
abundance: -
d_gene: -
j_gene: TRBJ1-5

CDR3aa: CASSRAGGYEQFF
CDR3nt: TGTGCCAGCAGCCGAGCGGGAGGGTATGAGCAGTTCTTC
v_gene: TRBV14
abundance: -
d_gene: TRBD2
j_gene: TRBJ2-1

CDR3aa: CASSGTGGRYGYTF
CDR3nt: TGTGCCAGCAGCGGGACAGGGGGTCGGTATGGCTACACCTTC
v_gene: TRBV9
abundance: -
d_gene: TRBD1
j_gene: TRBJ1-2

CDR3aa: CASSRTGTAINYGYTF
CDR3nt: TGTGCCAGCTCACGAACCGGGACAGCTATAAACTATGGCTACACCTTC
v_gene: TRBV18
abundance: -
d_gene: TRBD1
j_gene: TRBJ1-2

CDR3aa: CASSITFTGTLGKLFF
CDR3nt: TGTGCCAGTAGTATCACGTTCACAGGGACCCTTGGGAAACTGTTTTTT
v_gene: TRBV19
abundance: -
d_gene: -
j_gene: TRBJ1-4

CDR3aa: CASRPPFRQDTYEQYF
CDR3nt: TGTGCCAGCAGGCCCCCCTTTCGACAGGACACCTACGAGCAGTACTTC
v_gene: TRBV7-9
abundance: -
d_gene: -
j_gene: TRBJ2-7

CDR3aa: CASTRLNHRDSQETQYF
CDR3nt: TGTGCCAGCACCCGTCTTAACCACCGGGACAGCCAAGAGACCCAGTACTTC
v_gene: TRBV7-9
abundance: -
d_gene: TRBD1
j_gene: TRBJ2-5